This T cell receptor (beta chain) was obtained from a study of blood T cell repertoires in COVID-19. Study-level information: From the United States, Italy and Spain came samples of acute and convalescent COVID-19. PBMCs, B-cell-depleted T cells, or T cells were the source of the cDNA or gDNA that made up the material.

Authors' analysis steps: Amplification with reference gene primers provided the estimates of nucleated cell counts. The table came from immunoSEQ multiplex PCR; TCRdb's copy has only in-frame clones and leaves some out. V, J and clone size reflect that table, while D and trimming were determined from the DNA. In the table there are some 110,000 clones, over 65% of which are singletons. J gave up 7 bases and V 6 bases, and 6 bases lay outside the gene matches. Germline-derived CDR1 and CDR2 are SEHNR and FQNEAQ (reference sequence). This CDR3 comprises 14 residues. The receptor was isolated from a man in his 70s with acute or convalescent COVID-19. The rearrangement uses TRBV7-9 and TRBJ1-6, with 7 bases fitting TRBD1. The material sequenced was peripheral blood. The CDR3, as DNA: TGTGCCAGCAGTCAACAGGGGAACAATTCACCCCTCCACTTT. It yields the protein CASSQQGNNSPLHF.